These 3 T cell receptor beta chains were sequenced from one sample in a study of cytomegalovirus exposure and HLA in healthy donors (dated by TCRdb to about 2017). Receptors were amplified or captured by the immunoSEQ multiplex PCR assay. For the multiplex PCR, a mixture combining 60 forward primers for TCR Vbeta segments and 13 reverse primers for TCR Jbeta segments was used. As stored in TCRdb, this immuneACCESS dataset retains in-frame rearrangements with V and J assigned. A fraction of the clones does not appear; measured against another copy, unresolved V genes explain less than half of the discrepancy, and the remainder lacks a known reason. The sample contains about 100,000 clones, around 77% of them found a single time. The ten largest clones take up about 7.3% of the sample. The specimen sequenced was PBMCs. Receptors originate from a man aged 30 to 39 in good health and CMV-seronegative.

The chain links TRBV5-1 to TRBJ2-3; 13 bases match TRBD2. The V segment lost 4 bases and the J segment 9 bases; nucleotides outside the gene matches: 5. The CDR3 runs 14 residues. Looked up from germline, CDR1 is SGHRS and CDR2 is YFSETQ. The CDR3 nucleotides are TGCGCCAGCAGCGTCACTAGCGGGAGGGGCACGCAGTATTTT. This translates into CASSVTSGRGTQYF.

The chain combines TRBV7-2 with TRBJ2-7; D is possibly TRBD2 (5 bases). The CDR3 loop spans 16 amino acids. V shed 2 bases and J shed 0 bases, with 14 bases lying between them. Germline V lookup: CDR1 SGHTA, CDR2 FQGNSA. The CDR3 loop is CASSLSLAGLSYEQYF. DNA for the CDR3: TGTGCCAGCAGCTTATCCCTTGCGGGCCTCTCCTACGAGCAGTACTTC.

Only one count was recorded for this clone. The chain employs TRBV5-1 and TRBJ2-7, with 8 bases aligning to TRBD1. J gave up 1 base and V 4 bases, and 19 bases lay outside the gene matches. The CDR3 has 19 amino acids. Germline-derived CDR1 and CDR2 are SGHRS and YFSETQ. This chain's CDR3 is CASSTYPIGDRRGSYEQYF. The CDR3 DNA follows: TGCGCCAGCAGCACCTACCCGATAGGGGACAGGCGGGGATCCTACGAGCAGTACTTC.